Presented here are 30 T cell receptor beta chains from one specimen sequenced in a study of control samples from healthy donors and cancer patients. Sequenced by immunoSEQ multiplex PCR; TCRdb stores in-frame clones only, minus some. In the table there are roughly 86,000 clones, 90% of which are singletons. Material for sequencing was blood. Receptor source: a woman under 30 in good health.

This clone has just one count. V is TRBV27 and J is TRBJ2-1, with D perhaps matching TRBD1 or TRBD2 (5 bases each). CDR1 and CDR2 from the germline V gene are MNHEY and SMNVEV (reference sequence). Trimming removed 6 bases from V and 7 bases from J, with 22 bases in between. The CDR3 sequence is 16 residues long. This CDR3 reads CASSDKLTGTMNEQFF. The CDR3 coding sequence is TGTGCCAGCAGCGATAAACTCACCGGGACGATGAATGAGCAGTTCTTC.

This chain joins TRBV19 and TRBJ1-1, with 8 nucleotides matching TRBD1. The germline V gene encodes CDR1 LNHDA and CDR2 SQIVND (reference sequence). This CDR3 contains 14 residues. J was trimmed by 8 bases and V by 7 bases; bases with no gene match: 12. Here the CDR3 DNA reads TGTGCCAGTATTTTAGGACAGGGCAGGGCCGAAGCTTTCTTT. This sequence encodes CASILGQGRAEAFF.

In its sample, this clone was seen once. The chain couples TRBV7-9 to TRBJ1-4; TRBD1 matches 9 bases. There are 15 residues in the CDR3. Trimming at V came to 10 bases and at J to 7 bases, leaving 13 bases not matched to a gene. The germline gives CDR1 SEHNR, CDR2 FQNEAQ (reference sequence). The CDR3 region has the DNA TGTGCCACATGGGACAGGGCCCTAAGCGGTGAAAAACTGTTTTTT. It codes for CATWDRALSGEKLFF.

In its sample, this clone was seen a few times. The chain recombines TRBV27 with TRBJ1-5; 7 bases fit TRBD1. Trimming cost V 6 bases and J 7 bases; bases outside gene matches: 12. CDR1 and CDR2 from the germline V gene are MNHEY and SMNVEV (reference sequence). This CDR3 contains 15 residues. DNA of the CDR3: TGTGCCAGCAGCCGGGACAGAGGGTCACGCCAGCCCCAGCATTTT. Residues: CASSRDRGSRQPQHF.

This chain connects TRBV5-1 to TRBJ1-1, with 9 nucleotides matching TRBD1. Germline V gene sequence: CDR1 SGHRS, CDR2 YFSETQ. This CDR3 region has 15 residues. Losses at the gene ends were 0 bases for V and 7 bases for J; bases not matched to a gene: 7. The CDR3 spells CASSLVGQGLGEAFF. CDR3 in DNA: TGCGCCAGCAGCTTGGTGGGACAGGGCTTGGGTGAAGCTTTCTTT.

The CDR3 region is CASSYSGYQGYTF. In nucleotides, the CDR3 is TGTGCCAGCAGTTACTCAGGGTATCAAGGCTACACCTTC. This chain joins TRBV6-2 or TRBV6-3 and TRBJ1-2; D not resolved. V lost 0 bases, J lost 8 bases, and 10 bases lay in between. CDR1 is MNHEY, CDR2 SVGEGT, per germline. The CDR3 has 13 residues.

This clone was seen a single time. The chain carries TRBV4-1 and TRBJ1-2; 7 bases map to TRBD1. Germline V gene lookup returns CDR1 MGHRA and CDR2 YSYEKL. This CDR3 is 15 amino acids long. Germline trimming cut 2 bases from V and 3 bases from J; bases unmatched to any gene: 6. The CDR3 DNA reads TGCGCCAGCAGCCAACAGGGGACAGCTGACTATGGCTACACCTTC. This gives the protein CASSQQGTADYGYTF.

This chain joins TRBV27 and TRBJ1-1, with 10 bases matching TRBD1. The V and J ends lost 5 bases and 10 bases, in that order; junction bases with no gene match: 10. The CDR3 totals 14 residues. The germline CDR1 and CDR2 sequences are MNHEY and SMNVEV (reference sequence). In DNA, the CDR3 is TGTGCCAGCAGTCCTCTCCCGGGACAGGGGACAGCTTTCTTT. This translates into CASSPLPGQGTAFF.

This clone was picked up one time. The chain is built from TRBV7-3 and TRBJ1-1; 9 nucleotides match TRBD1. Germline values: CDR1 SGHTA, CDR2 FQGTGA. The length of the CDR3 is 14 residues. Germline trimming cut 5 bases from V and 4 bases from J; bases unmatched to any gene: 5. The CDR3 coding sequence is TGTGCCAGCAGCCCGACAGGGGGTTTCACTGAAGCTTTCTTT. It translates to CASSPTGGFTEAFF.

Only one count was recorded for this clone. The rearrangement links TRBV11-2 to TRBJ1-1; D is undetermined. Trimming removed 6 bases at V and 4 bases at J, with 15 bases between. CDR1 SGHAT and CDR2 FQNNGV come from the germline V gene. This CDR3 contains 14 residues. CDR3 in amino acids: CASSHGEWVTEAFF. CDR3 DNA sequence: TGTGCCAGCAGTCATGGGGAATGGGTCACTGAAGCTTTCTTT.

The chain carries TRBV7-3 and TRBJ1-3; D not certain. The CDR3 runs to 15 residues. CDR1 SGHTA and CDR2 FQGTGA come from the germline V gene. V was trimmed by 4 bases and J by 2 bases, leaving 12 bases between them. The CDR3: CASSSSRRPGNTIYF. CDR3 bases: TGTGCCAGCAGCTCCTCGCGCAGGCCTGGAAACACCATATATTTT.

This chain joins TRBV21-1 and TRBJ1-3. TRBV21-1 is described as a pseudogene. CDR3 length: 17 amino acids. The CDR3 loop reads CASSRAVYKSSGNTIYF. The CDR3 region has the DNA TGTGCCAGCAGCCGAGCGGTCTACAAAAGCTCTGGAAACACCATATATTTT.

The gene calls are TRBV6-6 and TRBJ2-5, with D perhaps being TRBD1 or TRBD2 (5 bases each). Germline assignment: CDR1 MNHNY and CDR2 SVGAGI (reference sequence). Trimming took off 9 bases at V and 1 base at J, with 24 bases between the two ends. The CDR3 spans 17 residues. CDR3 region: CASGRVGATGPQETQYF. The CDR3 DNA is TGTGCCAGTGGTCGAGTCGGGGCGACTGGGCCCCAAGAGACCCAGTACTTC.

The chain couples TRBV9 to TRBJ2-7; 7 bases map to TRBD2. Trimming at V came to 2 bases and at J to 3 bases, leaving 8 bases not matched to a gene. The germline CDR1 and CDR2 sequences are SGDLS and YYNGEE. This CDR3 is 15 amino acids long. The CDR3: CASSVAGGGFYEQYF. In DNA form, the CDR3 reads TGTGCCAGCAGCGTCGCTGGGGGGGGTTTCTACGAGCAGTACTTC.

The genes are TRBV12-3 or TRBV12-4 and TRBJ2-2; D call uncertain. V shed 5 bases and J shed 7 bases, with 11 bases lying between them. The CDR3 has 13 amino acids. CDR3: CASSPFRGGELFF. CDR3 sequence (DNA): TGTGCCAGCAGTCCCTTCCGTGGCGGGGAGCTGTTTTTT.

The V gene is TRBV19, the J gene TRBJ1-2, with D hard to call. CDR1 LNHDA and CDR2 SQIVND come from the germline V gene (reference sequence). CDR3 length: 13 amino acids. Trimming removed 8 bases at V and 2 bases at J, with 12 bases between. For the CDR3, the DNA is TGTGCCAGTCGGTTCCTTGGCAACTATGGCTACACCTTC. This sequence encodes CASRFLGNYGYTF.

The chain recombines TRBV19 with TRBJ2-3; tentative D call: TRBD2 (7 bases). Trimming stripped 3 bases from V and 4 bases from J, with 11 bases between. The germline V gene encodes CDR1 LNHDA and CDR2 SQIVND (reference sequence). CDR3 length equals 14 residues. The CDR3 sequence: CASSIGGPADTQYF. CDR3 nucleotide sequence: TGTGCCAGTAGTATCGGGGGGCCGGCAGATACGCAGTATTTT.

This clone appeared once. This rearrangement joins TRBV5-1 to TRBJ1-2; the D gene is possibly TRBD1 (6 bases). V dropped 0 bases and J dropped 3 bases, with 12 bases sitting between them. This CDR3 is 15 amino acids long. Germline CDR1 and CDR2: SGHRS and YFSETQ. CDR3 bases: TGCGCCAGCAGCTTGGGACTCAGGGGTTACTATGGCTACACCTTC. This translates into CASSLGLRGYYGYTF.

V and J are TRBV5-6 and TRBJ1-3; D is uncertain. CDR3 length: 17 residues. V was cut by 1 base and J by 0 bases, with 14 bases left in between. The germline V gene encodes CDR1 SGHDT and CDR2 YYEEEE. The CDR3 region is CASSLLRLTSSGNTIYF. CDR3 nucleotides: TGTGCCAGCAGCTTGCTCAGGCTAACCTCCTCTGGAAACACCATATATTTT.

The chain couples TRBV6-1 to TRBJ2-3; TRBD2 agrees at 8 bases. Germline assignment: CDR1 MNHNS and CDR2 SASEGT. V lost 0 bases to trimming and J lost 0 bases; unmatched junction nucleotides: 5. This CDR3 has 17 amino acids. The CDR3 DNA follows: TGTGCCAGCAGTGAAGCCGGGGGGGCCCCTAGCACAGATACGCAGTATTTT. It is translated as CASSEAGGAPSTDTQYF.

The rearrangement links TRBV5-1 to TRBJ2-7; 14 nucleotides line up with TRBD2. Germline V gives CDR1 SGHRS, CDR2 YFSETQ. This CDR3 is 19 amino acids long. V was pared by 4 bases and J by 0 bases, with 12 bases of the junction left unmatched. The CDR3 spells CASSQAGLAGASSSYEQYF. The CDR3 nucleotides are TGCGCCAGCAGCCAAGCGGGACTAGCGGGGGCCTCAAGCTCCTACGAGCAGTACTTC.

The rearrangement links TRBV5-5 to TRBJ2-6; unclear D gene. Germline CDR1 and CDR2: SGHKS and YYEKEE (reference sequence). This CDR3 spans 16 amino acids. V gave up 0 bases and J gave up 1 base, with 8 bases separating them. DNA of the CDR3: TGTGCCAGCAGCTTGGCCCTCGGGTCTGGGGCCAACGTCCTGACTTTC. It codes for CASSLALGSGANVLTF.

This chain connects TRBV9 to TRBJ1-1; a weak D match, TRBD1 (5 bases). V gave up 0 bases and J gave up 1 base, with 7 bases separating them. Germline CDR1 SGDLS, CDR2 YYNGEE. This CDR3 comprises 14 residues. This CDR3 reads CASSVEGQNTEAFF. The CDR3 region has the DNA TGTGCCAGCAGCGTAGAGGGGCAGAACACTGAAGCTTTCTTT.

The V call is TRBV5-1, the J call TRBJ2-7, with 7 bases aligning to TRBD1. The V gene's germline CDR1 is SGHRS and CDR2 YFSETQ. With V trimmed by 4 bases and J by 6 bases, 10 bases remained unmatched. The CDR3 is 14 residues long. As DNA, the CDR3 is TGCGCCAGCAGCATAAATACAGGGGTCGGCGAGCAGTACTTC. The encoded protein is CASSINTGVGEQYF.

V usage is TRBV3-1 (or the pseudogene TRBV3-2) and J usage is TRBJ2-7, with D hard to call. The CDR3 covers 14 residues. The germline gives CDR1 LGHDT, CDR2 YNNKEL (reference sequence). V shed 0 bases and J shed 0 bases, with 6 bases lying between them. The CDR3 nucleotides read TGTGCCAGCAGCCAAGACCTAGTCTCCTACGAGCAGTACTTC. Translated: CASSQDLVSYEQYF.

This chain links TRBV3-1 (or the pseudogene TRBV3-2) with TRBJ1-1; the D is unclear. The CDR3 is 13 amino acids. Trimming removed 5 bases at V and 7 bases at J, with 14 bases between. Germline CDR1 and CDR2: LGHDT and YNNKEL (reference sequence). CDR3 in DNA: TGTGCCAGCAGCGCGAGGCAGGTCAGTGAAGCTTTCTTT. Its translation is CASSARQVSEAFF.

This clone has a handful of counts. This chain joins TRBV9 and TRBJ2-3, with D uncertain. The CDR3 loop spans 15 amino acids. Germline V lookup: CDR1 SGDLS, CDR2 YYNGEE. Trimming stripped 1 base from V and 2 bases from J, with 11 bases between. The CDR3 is CASSVQAASTDTQYF. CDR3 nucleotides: TGTGCCAGCAGCGTACAGGCGGCGTCCACAGATACGCAGTATTTT.

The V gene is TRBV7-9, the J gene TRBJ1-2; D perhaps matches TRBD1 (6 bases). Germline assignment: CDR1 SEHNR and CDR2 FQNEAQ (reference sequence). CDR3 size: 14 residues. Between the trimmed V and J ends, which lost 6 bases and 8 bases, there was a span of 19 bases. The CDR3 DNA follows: TGTGCCAGCAGACGGGGGGCGGCCTCTATGGGCTACACCTTC. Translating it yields CASRRGAASMGYTF. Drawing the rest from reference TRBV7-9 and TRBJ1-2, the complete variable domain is DTGVSQNPRHKITKRGQNVTFRCDPISEHNRLYWYRQTLGQGPEFLTYFQNEAQLEKSRLLSDRFSAERPKGSFSTLEIQRTEQGDSAMYLCASRRGAASMGYTFGSGTRLTVV.

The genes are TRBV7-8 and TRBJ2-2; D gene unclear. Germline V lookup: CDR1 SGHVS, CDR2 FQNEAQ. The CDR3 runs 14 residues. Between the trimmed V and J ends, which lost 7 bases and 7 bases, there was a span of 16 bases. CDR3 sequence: CASIPPASGGELFF. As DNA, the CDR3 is TGTGCCAGCATCCCCCCTGCAAGTGGCGGGGAGCTGTTTTTT.

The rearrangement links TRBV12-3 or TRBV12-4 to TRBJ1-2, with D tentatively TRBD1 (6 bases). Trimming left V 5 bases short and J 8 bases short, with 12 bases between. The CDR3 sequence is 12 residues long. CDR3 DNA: TGTGCCAGCAGTGGGACAATCCAAGGCTACACCTTC. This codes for CASSGTIQGYTF.